What follows describes a single TCR beta chain. The source of the sample is a study of cytomegalovirus exposure and HLA in healthy donors. Germline CDR1 and CDR2: PRHDT and FYEKMQ (reference sequence). V shed 2 bases and J shed 4 bases, with 14 bases lying between them. This CDR3 is 15 amino acids long. PCR involved 60 Vbeta and 13 Jbeta primers. Produced via immunoSEQ multiplex PCR; TCRdb's table is partial and in-frame only. The sample carries fewer than 120,000 clones, over 65% recorded once. This TCR came from a woman in her 30s in good health and CMV-seronegative. The chain is built from TRBV13 and TRBJ2-5, with D possibly TRBD2 on 5 matching bases. Material for sequencing was PBMCs. The CDR3 DNA follows: TGTGCCAGCAGCTTACCTGAGGGAGATGGAGAGACCCAGTACTTC. Protein product: CASSLPEGDGETQYF.